This T cell receptor (beta chain) appears in the sequencing data of a study of shared clonotypes between healthy human individuals. TCRdb's copy holds only in-frame clones and misses some; the assay was immunoSEQ multiplex PCR. This sample has 2,500,000 or so clones; less than 95% occur once, and the top ten carry roughly 0.34%. The CDR3 loop spans 13 amino acids. The V gene's germline CDR1 is SGDLS and CDR2 YYNGEE. Trimming left V 2 bases short and J 4 bases short, with 8 bases between. This chain joins TRBV9 and TRBJ2-3, with D hard to call. The receptor was isolated from a man between 18 and 29 years old in good health. Some clones in this sample may be carry-over from other donors' samples. The sample consisted of naive CD4+ T cells from PBMCs. As for subset: CD45RA+ positively selected. The CDR3 DNA is TGTGCCAGCAGCGTCACGGTGGCAGATACGCAGTATTTT. Its protein is CASSVTVADTQYF.